This T cell receptor beta chain was profiled in a study of cytomegalovirus exposure and HLA in healthy donors. About the study: Ancestry clustering placed around four fifths of roughly 400 genotyped donors in the Caucasian-associated cluster.

The PCR had 60 Vbeta and 13 Jbeta primers. Generated by immunoSEQ multiplex PCR, the TCRdb table keeps only in-frame clones and is missing some. The sample holds about 240,000 clones; around 80% are singletons and the top ten take approximately 0.47%. A remark on this clone: Its antigen is as yet unknown.

CDR1 is SGHAT, CDR2 FQNNGV, per germline. The V end was cut by 0 bases, the J end by 4 bases, with 11 bases between. CDR3 length equals 15 residues. Study-level points and caveats: TRBV6-2, TRBV6-3 and other indistinguishable V segments were excluded.

The J gene is TRBJ2-3, the V gene TRBV11-2; the D is unclear. The sequence was obtained from a boy between 10 and 17 years old in good health and CMV-seronegative. Material for sequencing was PBMCs. This CDR3 is CASSLDPYSPDTQYF. The CDR3 DNA reads as TGTGCCAGCAGCTTAGATCCGTATTCCCCAGATACGCAGTATTTT.